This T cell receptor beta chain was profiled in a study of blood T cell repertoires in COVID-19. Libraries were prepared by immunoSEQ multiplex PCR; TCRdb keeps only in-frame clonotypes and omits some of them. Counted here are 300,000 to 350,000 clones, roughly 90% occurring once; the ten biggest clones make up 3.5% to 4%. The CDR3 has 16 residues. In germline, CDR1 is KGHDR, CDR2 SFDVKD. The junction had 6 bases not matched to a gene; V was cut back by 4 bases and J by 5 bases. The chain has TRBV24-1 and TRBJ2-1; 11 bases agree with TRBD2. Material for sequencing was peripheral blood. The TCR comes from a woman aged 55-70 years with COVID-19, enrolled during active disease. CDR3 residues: CATSDVSGGDHNEQFF. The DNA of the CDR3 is TGTGCCACCAGTGACGTTAGCGGGGGGGACCACAATGAGCAGTTCTTC.